These T cell receptor beta chains were read from a single sample in a study of cytomegalovirus exposure and HLA in healthy donors. Clones were read by immunoSEQ multiplex PCR, and TCRdb kept only the in-frame ones, dropping some. The table includes 85,000 to 130,000 clones, about 76% detected once. The sequenced material came from PBMCs. Source of these receptors: a woman in her 50s in good health and CMV-seropositive. Both conserved end residues are part of each CDR3. A D gene is named only where the DNA matches it firmly. Expanded clones get a size class; other rows say once, few or many, or leave the size out.

v_call	clone_size	j_call	d_call	cdr3_nt	cdr3_aa
TRBV5-1	-	TRBJ2-3	TRBD2	TGCGCCAGCAGAATACTAGCGGGGGCCAAAGATACGCAGTATTTT	CASRILAGAKDTQYF
TRBV6-6	-	TRBJ1-2	TRBD1	TGTGCCAGCGGCGCCCCGGGACAGGGCTATGGCTACACCTTC	CASGAPGQGYGYTF
TRBV2	once	TRBJ2-3	-	TGTGCCAGCAGTGACAGCCCGGGTACGCAGTATTTT	CASSDSPGTQYF
TRBV7-2	-	TRBJ2-3	-	TGTGCCAGCAGCTTAGGTCTCGGCACAGATACGCAGTATTTT	CASSLGLGTDTQYF
TRBV15	-	TRBJ2-7	TRBD2	TGTGCCACCAGCAGTCCTCGGACTAGCGTAACGTACGAGCAGTACTTC	CATSSPRTSVTYEQYF
TRBV7-8	-	TRBJ2-7	-	TGTGCCAGCAGCTTAGTACTAGTAGGGCGGGACGAGCAGTACTTC	CASSLVLVGRDEQYF
TRBV5-1	-	TRBJ2-2	TRBD1	TGCGCCAGCAGCGATCCGGGACAGGGCGCCGCCGGGGAGCTGTTTTTT	CASSDPGQGAAGELFF
TRBV10-3	-	TRBJ2-1	TRBD2	TGTGCCATCAGTGAAGCCGGGACTAGCGGGGGGGATTACAATGAGCAGTTCTTC	CAISEAGTSGGDYNEQFF
TRBV6-5	-	TRBJ1-2	-	TGTGCCAGCAGTCAAGGGGCGTTTAACTATGGCTACACCTTC	CASSQGAFNYGYTF
TRBV7-9	-	TRBJ2-2	-	TGTGCCAGCTCACCCCGGACAACGAACACCGGGGAGCTGTTTTTT	CASSPRTTNTGELFF
TRBV13	-	TRBJ2-5	TRBD1	TGTGCCAGCAGCCCCCAGGGACAGGGCGTTGAGCAGTACTTC	CASSPQGQGVEQYF
TRBV7-9	-	TRBJ1-3	-	TGTGCCAGCAGCTTATGGGCCAGAAGATCTGGAAACACCATATATTTT	CASSLWARRSGNTIYF
TRBV6-1	-	TRBJ2-3	-	TGTGCCAGCAGTAAACTCAGGGGTTACACAGATACGCAGTATTTT	CASSKLRGYTDTQYF
TRBV11-2	once	TRBJ2-7	-	TGTGCCAGCAGCTTAGCTAGCCGCTACGAGCAGTACTTC	CASSLASRYEQYF
TRBV4-3	few	TRBJ1-2	-	TGCGCCAGCAGCCAAGCCAGGGGCATGGTTGGCTACACCTTC	CASSQARGMVGYTF
TRBV4-1	-	TRBJ2-1	-	TGCGCCAGCAGCCGTGTATGGGTAGCGGACTACAATGAGCAGTTCTTC	CASSRVWVADYNEQFF
TRBV5-1	-	TRBJ2-3	TRBD1	TGCGCCAGCAAAGGGACAGAGAGCACAGATACGCAGTATTTT	CASKGTESTDTQYF
TRBV28	-	TRBJ1-5	TRBD1	TGTGCCAGCAGTGAGGACAGGGCTCGGCCCCAGCATTTT	CASSEDRARPQHF
TRBV19	few	TRBJ1-1	-	TGTGCCAGTAGTTTGGGAGTTAGAACTGAAGCTTTCTTT	CASSLGVRTEAFF
TRBV19	-	TRBJ2-5	-	TGTGCCAGTAGTTTCGGTCAGCGTGGGGAGACCCAGTACTTC	CASSFGQRGETQYF
TRBV20-1	few	TRBJ2-7	-	TGCAGTGCGACCTACCTGGGGGCGCAGTACTTC	CSATYLGAQYF
TRBV19	-	TRBJ2-1	TRBD1	TGTGCCACCTCCTGGACAGGGTTGGGCAATGAGCAGTTCTTC	CATSWTGLGNEQFF
TRBV4-2	-	TRBJ2-2	-	TGTGCCAGCAGCCAGCGGCTGAACACCGGGGAGCTGTTTTTT	CASSQRLNTGELFF
TRBV9	-	TRBJ2-7	TRBD2	TGTGCCAGCAGCGCCCTAGCGGGGGGACCCTACGAGCAGTACTTC	CASSALAGGPYEQYF
TRBV5-1	few	TRBJ1-2	TRBD1	TGCGCCAGCAGACCCGACAGGGTATATGGCTACACCTTC	CASRPDRVYGYTF
TRBV28	-	TRBJ1-2	-	TGTGCCGGCAGCCCGGACAGTCTAGGCTATGGCTACACCTTC	CAGSPDSLGYGYTF
TRBV7-9	many	TRBJ2-3	-	TGTGCCAGCAGCTTATCAACAGGGACAGATACGCAGTATTTT	CASSLSTGTDTQYF
TRBV7-2	-	TRBJ2-1	-	TGTGCCAGCAGCTTAGGCCTAGCCTACAATGAGCAGTTCTTC	CASSLGLAYNEQFF
TRBV5-1	-	TRBJ1-2	-	TGCGCCAGCAGCTTGGACACTAACTATGGCTACACCTTC	CASSLDTNYGYTF
TRBV18	-	TRBJ2-3	TRBD1	TGTGCCAGCTCACCCGGGACAGGGTACACGCAGTATTTT	CASSPGTGYTQYF
TRBV6-1	-	TRBJ1-1	-	TGTGCCAGCAGTGATTTAGGGAATCGGGATGAAGCTTTCTTT	CASSDLGNRDEAFF
TRBV7-8	-	TRBJ2-2	TRBD1	TGTGCCAGCAGCTTAGCCTTTTGGGACAGGGGGCAAGACGGGGAGCTGTTTTTT	CASSLAFWDRGQDGELFF
TRBV5-1	-	TRBJ2-3	TRBD2	TGCGCCAGCAGCTCTCTCTCAGCGGGGGGTAGAGATACGCAGTATTTT	CASSSLSAGGRDTQYF
TRBV11-2	-	TRBJ2-1	TRBD1	TGTGCCAGCAGCTTGGGGGGGACAGGGGACTACAATGAGCAGTTCTTC	CASSLGGTGDYNEQFF
TRBV28	-	TRBJ1-1	-	TGTGCCAGCAGTTGGGTGGGGGGGTTAGGCACTGAAGCTTTCTTT	CASSWVGGLGTEAFF
TRBV4-2	once	TRBJ1-2	TRBD1	TGTGCCAGCAGAATTCAGGGGGTGGACTATGGCTACACCTTC	CASRIQGVDYGYTF
TRBV27	-	TRBJ1-6	TRBD1	TGTGCCAGCAGTTCTTCCGACGGACAGGGCGGGAGGGTCTATAATTCACCCCTCCACTTT	CASSSSDGQGGRVYNSPLHF
TRBV27	-	TRBJ1-1	TRBD1	TGTGCCAGCAGTAGCGACAGGGGGCAGGTCACTGAAGCTTTCTTT	CASSSDRGQVTEAFF
TRBV5-4	-	TRBJ2-3	-	TGTGCCAGCAGCTTGGCAACGGTTACAGATACGCAGTATTTT	CASSLATVTDTQYF
TRBV5-6	-	TRBJ1-2	-	TGTGCCAGCAGCTTGGCTCAGGAGGTTTACTATGGCTACACCTTC	CASSLAQEVYYGYTF
TRBV18	-	TRBJ1-5	-	TGTGCCAGCTCACTGTCACATACCGAACAGCCCCAGCATTTT	CASSLSHTEQPQHF
TRBV9	-	TRBJ1-2	TRBD1	TGTGCCAGCAGCCCCCGTCCGGGACAGGTGCTTTATGGCTACACCTTC	CASSPRPGQVLYGYTF
TRBV7-9	few	TRBJ1-1	-	TGTGCCAGCCTAAGACAAGGCCTTCCAAATGAAGCTTTCTTT	CASLRQGLPNEAFF
TRBV29-1	-	TRBJ1-2	-	TGCAGCGTTGTAACAGGAGCAATTGCCTATGGCTACACCTTC	CSVVTGAIAYGYTF
TRBV4-3	-	TRBJ2-2	TRBD2	TGCGCCAGCAGCCAAGATCCATGGGGGGAGGGACCTCCCGGGGAGCTGTTTTTT	CASSQDPWGEGPPGELFF
TRBV5-1	-	TRBJ2-1	TRBD1	TGCGCCAGCAGCTTGAAACAGGGGGCATCCAATGAGCAGTTCTTC	CASSLKQGASNEQFF
TRBV7-9	once	TRBJ1-1	-	TGTGCCAGCAACTCTATGAACACTGAAGCTTTCTTT	CASNSMNTEAFF
TRBV7-3	-	TRBJ2-3	-	TGTGCCAGCAGCCGAGACCTAGCGAGCACAGATACGCAGTATTTT	CASSRDLASTDTQYF
TRBV28	-	TRBJ1-6	-	TGTGCCAGCATGGGTTCAGGGGCTCATAATTCACCCCTCCACTTT	CASMGSGAHNSPLHF
TRBV5-1	-	TRBJ1-4	-	TGCGCCAGCAGCTTTACAGGGCCCAATGAAAAACTGTTTTTT	CASSFTGPNEKLFF